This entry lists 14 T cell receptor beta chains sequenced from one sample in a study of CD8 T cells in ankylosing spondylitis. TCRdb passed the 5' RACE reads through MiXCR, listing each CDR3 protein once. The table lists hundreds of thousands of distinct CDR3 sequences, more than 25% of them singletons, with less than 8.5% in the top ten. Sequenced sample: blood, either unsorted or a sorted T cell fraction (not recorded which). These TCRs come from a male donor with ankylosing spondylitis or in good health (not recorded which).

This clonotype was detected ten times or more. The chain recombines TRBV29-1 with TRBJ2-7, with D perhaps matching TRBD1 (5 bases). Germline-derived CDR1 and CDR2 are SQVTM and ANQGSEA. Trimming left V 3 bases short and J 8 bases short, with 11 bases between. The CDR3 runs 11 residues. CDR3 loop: CSVEEQGKQYF. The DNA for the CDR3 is TGCAGCGTTGAGGAGCAGGGCAAGCAGTACTTC.

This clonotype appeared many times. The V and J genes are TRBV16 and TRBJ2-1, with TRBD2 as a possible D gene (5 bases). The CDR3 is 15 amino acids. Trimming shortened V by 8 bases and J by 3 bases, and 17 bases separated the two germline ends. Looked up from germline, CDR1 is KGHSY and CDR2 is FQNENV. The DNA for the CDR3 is TGTGCCAGCGCCTTCGCACTAGGTAGCTACAATGAGCAGTTCTTC. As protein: CASAFALGSYNEQFF.

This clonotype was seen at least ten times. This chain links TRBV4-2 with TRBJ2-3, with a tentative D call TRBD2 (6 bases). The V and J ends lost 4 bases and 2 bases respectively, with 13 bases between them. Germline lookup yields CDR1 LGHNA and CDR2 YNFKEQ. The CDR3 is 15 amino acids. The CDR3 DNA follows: TGTGCCAGCAGCCTCAATGCGGGAAACACAGATACGCAGTATTTT. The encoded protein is CASSLNAGNTDTQYF.

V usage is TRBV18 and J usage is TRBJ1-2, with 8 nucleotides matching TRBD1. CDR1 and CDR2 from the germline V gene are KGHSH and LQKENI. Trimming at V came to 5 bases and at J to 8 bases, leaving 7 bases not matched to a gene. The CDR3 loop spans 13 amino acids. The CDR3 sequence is CASSDRTGSGYTF. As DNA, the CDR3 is TGTGCCAGCTCAGATAGGACAGGGAGCGGCTACACCTTC.

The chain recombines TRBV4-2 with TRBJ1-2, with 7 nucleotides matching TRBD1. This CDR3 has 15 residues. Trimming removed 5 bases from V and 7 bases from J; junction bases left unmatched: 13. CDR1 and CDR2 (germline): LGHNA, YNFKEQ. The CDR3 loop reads CASSSRTGAYGGYTF. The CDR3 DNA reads TGTGCCAGCAGCTCTAGGACAGGCGCTTATGGTGGCTACACCTTC.

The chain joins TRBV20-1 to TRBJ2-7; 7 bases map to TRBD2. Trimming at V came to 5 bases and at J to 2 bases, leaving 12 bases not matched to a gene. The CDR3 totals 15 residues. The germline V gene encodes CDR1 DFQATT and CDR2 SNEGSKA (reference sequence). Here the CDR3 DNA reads TGCAGTGCTTCCCAAAGACCCGCGGGGGCCTACGAGCAGTACTTC. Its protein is CSASQRPAGAYEQYF.

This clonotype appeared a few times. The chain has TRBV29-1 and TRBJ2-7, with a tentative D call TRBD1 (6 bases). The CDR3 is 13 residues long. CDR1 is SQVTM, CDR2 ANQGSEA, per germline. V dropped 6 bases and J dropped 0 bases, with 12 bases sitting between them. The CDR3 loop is CSVRRDNSYEQYF. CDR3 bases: TGCAGCGTACGCCGGGACAACTCCTACGAGCAGTACTTC.

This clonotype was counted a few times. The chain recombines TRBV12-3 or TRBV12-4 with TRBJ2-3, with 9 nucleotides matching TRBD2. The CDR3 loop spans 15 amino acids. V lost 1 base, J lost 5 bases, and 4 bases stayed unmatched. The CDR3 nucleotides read TGTGCCAGCAGTTTAGGGGCGGGAGGGCTAGATACGCAGTATTTT. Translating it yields CASSLGAGGLDTQYF.

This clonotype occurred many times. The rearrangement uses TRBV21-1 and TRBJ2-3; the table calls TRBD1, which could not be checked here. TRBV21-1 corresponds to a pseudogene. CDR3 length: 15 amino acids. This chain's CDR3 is CASSLRGGLTDTQYF. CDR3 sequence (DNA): TGTGCCAGCAGCCTTCGTGGGGGCCTCACAGATACGCAGTATTTT.

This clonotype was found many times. DNA of the CDR3: TGTGCCAGCAGTCACCCCCGGGAGACCCAGTACTTC. This translates into CASSHPRETQYF. The rearrangement joins TRBV27 to TRBJ2-5, with D uncertain. This CDR3 is 12 amino acids long. Deletions cut 5 bases from V and 5 bases from J, with 9 bases between. CDR1 is MNHEY, CDR2 SMNVEV, per germline (reference sequence).

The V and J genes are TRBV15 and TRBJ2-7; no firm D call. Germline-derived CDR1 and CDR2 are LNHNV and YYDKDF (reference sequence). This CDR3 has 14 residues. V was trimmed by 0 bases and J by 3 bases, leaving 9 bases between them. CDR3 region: CATSRDPNGYEQYF. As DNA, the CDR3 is TGTGCCACCAGCAGAGATCCGAACGGCTACGAGCAGTACTTC.

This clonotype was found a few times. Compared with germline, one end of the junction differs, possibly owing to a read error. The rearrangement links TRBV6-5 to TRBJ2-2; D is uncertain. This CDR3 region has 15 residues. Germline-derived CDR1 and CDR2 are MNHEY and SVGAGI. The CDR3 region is CATSYPLLGTGELFF. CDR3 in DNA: TGTGCCACCAGTTACCCCTTGTTGGGCACCGGGGAGCTGTTTTTT.

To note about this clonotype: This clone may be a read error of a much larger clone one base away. The CDR3 nucleotides are TGCACCAGCAGCTTGGGACAGGGAACGTCTGGGGCCAACGTCCTGACTTTC. Translating gives CTSSLGQGTSGANVLTF. The gene calls are TRBV5-1 and TRBJ2-6, with TRBD1 matching over 9 bases. The CDR3 extends over 17 amino acids. Germline V gene sequence: CDR1 SGHRS, CDR2 YFSETQ.

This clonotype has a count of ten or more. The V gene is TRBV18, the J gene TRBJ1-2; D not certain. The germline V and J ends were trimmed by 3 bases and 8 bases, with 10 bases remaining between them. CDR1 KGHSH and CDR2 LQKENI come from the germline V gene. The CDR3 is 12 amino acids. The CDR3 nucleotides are TGTGCCAGCTCACCGGGTTACTGGGGCTACACCTTC. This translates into CASSPGYWGYTF.